This T cell receptor (beta chain) was documented in a study of radiotherapy plus CTLA-4 blockade in lung cancer. The overall study: Disease control reached approximately 31%, with objective responses in 15% to 20%. The study's findings and limits: In blood, early T cell clone dynamics reportedly predicted response best, together with interferon-beta. Researchers report tumor-derived TCR clones expanding in blood after radiotherapy plus ipilimumab.

On this clone itself: Its antigen is not identified.

With ipilimumab providing CTLA-4 blockade, focal radiation was administered to patients who had chemo-refractory metastatic non-small-cell lung cancer. This table comes from immunoSEQ multiplex PCR, and its TCRdb copy is limited to in-frame clones, with some not included. The data contain tens of thousands of clones, approximately 86% of them singletons. Sequenced here: peripheral blood, sampled from a patient treated with radiotherapy plus ipilimumab. This receptor was obtained from a human donor with non-small cell lung cancer whose response to radiotherapy plus ipilimumab could not be evaluated.

This chain's CDR3 is CASSLSGTGNIQYF. The CDR3 coding sequence is TGTGCCAGCAGTTTATCGGGGACAGGAAACATTCAGTACTTC. This chain links TRBV28 with TRBJ2-4; 8 bases are shared with TRBD1. Germline loops: CDR1 MDHEN, CDR2 SYDVKM. V lost 1 base and J lost 6; bases outside the gene matches: 2. The CDR3 length is 14 residues.